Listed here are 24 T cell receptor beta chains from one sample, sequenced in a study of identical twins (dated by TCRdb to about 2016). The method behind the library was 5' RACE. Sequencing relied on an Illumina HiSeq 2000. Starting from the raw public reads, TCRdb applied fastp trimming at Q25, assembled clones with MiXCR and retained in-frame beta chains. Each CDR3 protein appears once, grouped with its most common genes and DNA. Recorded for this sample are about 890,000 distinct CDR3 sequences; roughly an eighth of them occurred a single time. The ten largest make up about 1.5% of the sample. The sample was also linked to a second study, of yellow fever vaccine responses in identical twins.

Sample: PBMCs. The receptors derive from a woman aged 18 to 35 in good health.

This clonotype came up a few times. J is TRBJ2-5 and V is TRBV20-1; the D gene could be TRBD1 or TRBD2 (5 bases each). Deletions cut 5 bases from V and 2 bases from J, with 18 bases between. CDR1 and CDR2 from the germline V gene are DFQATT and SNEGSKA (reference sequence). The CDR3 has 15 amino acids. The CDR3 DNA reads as TGCAGTGCTGGGGGTTTCCGGACATCACAAGAGACCCAGTACTTC. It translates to CSAGGFRTSQETQYF.

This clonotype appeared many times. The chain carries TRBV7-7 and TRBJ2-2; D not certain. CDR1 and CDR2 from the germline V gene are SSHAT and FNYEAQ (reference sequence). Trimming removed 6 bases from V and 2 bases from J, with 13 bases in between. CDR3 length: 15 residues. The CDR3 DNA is TGTGCCAGCAGTCCGACTGGTTCAAACACCGGGGAGCTGTTTTTT. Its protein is CASSPTGSNTGELFF.

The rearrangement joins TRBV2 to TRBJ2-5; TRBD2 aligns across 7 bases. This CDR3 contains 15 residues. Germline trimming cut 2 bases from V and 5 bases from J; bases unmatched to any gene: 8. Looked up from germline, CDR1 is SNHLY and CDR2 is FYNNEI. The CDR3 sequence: CASSETASGGETQYF. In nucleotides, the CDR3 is TGTGCCAGCAGTGAAACGGCTAGCGGCGGGGAGACCCAGTACTTC.

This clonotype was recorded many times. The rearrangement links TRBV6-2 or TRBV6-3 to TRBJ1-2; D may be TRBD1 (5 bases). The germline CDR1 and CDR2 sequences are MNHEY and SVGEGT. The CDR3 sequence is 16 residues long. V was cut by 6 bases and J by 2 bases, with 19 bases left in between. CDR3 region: CASSLREGRLNYGYTF. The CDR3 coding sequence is TGTGCCAGCAGCCTTAGGGAGGGACGGCTCAACTATGGCTACACCTTC.

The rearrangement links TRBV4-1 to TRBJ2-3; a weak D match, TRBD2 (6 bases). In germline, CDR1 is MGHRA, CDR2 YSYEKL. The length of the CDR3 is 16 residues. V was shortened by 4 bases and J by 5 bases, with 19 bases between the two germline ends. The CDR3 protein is CASSRLSGVAGDTQYF. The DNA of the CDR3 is TGCGCCAGCAGCCGCTTGTCGGGGGTAGCTGGAGATACGCAGTATTTT.

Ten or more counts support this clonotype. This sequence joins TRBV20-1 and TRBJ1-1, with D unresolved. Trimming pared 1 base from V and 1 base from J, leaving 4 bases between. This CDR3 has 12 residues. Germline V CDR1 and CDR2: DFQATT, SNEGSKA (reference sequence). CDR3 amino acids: CSARGGNTEAFF. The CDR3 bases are TGCAGTGCTAGAGGGGGGAACACTGAAGCTTTCTTT.

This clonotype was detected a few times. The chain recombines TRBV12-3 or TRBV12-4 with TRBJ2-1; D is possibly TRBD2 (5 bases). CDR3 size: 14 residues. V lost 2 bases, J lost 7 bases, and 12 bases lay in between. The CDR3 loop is CASSLSGAVNEQFF. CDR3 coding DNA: TGTGCCAGCAGTTTAAGTGGAGCGGTTAATGAGCAGTTCTTC.

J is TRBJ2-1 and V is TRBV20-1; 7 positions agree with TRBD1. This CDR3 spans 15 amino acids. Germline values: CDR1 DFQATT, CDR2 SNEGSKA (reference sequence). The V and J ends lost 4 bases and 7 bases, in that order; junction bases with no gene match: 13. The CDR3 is CSAIFPAQGVNEQFF. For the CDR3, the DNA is TGCAGTGCTATTTTCCCCGCGCAGGGGGTAAATGAGCAGTTCTTC.

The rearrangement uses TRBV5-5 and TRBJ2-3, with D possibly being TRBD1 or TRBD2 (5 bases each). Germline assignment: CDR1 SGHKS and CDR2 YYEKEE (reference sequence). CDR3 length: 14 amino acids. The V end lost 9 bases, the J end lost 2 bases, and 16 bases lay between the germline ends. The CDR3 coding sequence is TGTGCCACCCAGGCCCCCGGGACCACAGATACGCAGTATTTT. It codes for CATQAPGTTDTQYF.

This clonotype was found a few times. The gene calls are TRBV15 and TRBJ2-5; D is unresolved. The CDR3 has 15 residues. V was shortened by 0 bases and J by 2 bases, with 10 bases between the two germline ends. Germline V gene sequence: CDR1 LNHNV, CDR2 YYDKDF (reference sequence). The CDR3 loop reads CATSRDTTVQETQYF. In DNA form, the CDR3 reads TGTGCCACCAGCAGAGATACAACGGTTCAAGAGACCCAGTACTTC.

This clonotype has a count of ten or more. The CDR3 is CASKRGGTGELFF. The CDR3 region has the DNA TGTGCCAGCAAGCGGGGAGGCACCGGGGAGCTGTTTTTT. The V and J genes are TRBV3-1 and TRBJ2-2, with 7 bases fitting TRBD2. This CDR3 has 13 amino acids. The junction had 3 bases not matched to a gene; V was cut back by 7 bases and J by 4 bases. Per germline, CDR1 LGHDT and CDR2 YNNKEL (reference sequence).

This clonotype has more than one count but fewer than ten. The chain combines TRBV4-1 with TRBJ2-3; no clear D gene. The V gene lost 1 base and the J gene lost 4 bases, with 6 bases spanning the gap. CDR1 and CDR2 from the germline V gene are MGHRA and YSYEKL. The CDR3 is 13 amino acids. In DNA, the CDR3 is TGCGCCAGCAGCCAAGGAATTTCAGATACGCAGTATTTT. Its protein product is CASSQGISDTQYF.

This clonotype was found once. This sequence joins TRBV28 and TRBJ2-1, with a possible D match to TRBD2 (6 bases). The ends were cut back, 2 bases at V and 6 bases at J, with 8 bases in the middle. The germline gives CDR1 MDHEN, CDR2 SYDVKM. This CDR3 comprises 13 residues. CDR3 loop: CASSLRERNEQFF. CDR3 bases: TGTGCCAGCAGTTTACGGGAGCGCAATGAGCAGTTCTTC.

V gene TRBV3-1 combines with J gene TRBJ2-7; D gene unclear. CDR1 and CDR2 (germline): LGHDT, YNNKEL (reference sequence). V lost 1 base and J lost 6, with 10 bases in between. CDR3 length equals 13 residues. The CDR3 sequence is CASSQGASSEQYF. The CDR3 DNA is TGTGCCAGCAGCCAAGGGGCTAGTTCCGAGCAGTACTTC.

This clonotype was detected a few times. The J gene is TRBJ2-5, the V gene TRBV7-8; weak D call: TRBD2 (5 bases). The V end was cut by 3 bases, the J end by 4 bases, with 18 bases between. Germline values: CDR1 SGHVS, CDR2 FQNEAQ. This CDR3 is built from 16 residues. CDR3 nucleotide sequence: TGTGCCAGCAGCTTTGAACTGGGTGAAGCGGTAGAGACCCAGTACTTC. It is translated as CASSFELGEAVETQYF.

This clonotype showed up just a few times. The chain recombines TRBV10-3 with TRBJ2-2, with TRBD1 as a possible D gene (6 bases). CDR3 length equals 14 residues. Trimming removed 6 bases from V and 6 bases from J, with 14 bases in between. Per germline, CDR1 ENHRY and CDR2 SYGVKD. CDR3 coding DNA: TGTGCCATCAGCGCACAGGGTTGGGCCGGGGAGCTGTTTTTT. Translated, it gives CAISAQGWAGELFF.

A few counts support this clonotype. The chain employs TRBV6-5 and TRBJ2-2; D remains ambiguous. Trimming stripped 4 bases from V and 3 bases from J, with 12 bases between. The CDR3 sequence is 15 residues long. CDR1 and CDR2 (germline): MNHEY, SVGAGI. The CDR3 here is CASSWSLQDTGELFF. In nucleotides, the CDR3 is TGTGCCAGCAGTTGGTCCCTGCAGGACACCGGGGAGCTGTTTTTT.

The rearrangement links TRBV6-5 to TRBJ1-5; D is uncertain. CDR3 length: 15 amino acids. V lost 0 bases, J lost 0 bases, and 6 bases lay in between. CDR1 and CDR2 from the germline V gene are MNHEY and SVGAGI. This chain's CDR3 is CASSYSKYSNQPQHF. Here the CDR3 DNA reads TGTGCCAGCAGTTACTCGAAATATAGCAATCAGCCCCAGCATTTT.

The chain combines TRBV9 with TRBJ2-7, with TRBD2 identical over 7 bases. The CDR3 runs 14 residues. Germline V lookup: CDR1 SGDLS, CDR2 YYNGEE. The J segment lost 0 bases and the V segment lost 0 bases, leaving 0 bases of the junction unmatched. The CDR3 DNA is TGTGCCAGCAGCGTAGGGGACTACTCCTACGAGCAGTACTTC. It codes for CASSVGDYSYEQYF.

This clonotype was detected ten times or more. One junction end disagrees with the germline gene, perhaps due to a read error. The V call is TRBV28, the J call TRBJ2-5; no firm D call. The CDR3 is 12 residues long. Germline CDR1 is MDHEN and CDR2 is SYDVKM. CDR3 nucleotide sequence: TGCGCCAGCAGCTTGGGATGGGAGACCCAGTACTTC. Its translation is CASSLGWETQYF.

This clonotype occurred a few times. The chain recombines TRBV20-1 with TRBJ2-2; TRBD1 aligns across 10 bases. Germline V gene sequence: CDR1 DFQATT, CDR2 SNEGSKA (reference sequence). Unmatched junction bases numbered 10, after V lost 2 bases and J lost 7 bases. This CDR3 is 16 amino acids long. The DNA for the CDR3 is TGCAGTGCTAGAAGGACAGGGGGTGGATACGTCGGGGAGCTGTTTTTT. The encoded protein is CSARRTGGGYVGELFF.

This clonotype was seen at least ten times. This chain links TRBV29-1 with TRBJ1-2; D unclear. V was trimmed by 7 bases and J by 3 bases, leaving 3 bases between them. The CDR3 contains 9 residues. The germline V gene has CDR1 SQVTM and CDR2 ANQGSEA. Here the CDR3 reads CSGDYGYTF. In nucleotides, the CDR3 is TGCAGCGGGGACTATGGCTACACCTTC.

In DNA form, the CDR3 reads TGCGCCAGCAGCCAAGAAAGGGGCGGAGAGACCCAGTACTTC. Encoded protein: CASSQERGGETQYF. The V gene is TRBV4-1, the J gene TRBJ2-5; a possible D gene is TRBD1 (5 bases). This CDR3 has 14 amino acids. Trimming stripped 0 bases from V and 4 bases from J, with 9 bases between. Germline loops: CDR1 MGHRA, CDR2 YSYEKL.

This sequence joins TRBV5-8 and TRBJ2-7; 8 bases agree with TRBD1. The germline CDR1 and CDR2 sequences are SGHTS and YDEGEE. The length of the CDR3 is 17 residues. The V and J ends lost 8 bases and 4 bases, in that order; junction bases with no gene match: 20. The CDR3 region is CASSNPAGTGRKYEQYV. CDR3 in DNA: TGTGCCAGTAGTAATCCCGCCGGGACAGGAAGGAAGTACGAGCAGTACGTC.